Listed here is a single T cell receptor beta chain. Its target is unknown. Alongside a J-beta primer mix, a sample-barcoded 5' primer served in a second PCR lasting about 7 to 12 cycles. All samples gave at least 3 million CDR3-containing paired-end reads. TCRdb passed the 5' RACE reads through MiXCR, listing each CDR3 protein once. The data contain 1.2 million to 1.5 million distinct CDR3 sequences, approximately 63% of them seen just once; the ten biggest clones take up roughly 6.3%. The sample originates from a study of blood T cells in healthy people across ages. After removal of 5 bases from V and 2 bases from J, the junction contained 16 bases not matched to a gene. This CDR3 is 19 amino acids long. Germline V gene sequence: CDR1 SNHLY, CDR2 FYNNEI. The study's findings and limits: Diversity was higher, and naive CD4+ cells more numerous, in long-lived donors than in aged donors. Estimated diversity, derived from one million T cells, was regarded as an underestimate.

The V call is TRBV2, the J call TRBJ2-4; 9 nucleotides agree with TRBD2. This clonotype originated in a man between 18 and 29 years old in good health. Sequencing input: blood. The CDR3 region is CASSPGRSGLASSKNIQYF. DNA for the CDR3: TGTGCCAGCAGTCCGGGACGTTCAGGACTAGCGAGTTCCAAAAACATTCAGTACTTC.